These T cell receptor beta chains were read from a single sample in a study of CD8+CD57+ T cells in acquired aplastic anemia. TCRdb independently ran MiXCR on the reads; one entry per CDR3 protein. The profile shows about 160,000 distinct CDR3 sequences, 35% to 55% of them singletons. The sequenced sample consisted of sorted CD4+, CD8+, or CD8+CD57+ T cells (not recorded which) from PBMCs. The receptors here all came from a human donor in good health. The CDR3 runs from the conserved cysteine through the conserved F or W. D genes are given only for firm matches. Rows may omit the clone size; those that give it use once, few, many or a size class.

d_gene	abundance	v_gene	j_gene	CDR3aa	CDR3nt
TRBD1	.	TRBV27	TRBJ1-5	CASRMGGTGHNQPQHF	TGTGCCAGCAGGATGGGGGGGACAGGGCACAATCAGCCCCAGCATTTT
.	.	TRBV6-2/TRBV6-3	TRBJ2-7	CASSYEVPYEQYF	TGTGCCAGCAGTTACGAGGTTCCCTACGAGCAGTACTTC
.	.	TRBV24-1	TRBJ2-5	CATSEAAVSPYQETQYF	TGTGCCACCAGTGAGGCCGCCGTTAGCCCGTACCAAGAGACCCAGTACTTC
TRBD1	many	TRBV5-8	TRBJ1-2	CASSPTGAYGYTF	TGTGCCAGCAGCCCAACAGGGGCCTATGGCTACACCTTC
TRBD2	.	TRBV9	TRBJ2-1	CASSVSGTSVYNEQFF	TGTGCCAGCAGTGTTTCCGGGACTAGTGTGTACAATGAGCAGTTCTTC
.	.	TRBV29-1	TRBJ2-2	CSVIGRDTGELFF	TGCAGCGTTATCGGCAGGGACACCGGGGAGCTGTTTTTT
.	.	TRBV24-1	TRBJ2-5	CATSAGTGYQETQYF	TGTGCCACCAGTGCCGGGACGGGTTACCAAGAGACCCAGTACTTC
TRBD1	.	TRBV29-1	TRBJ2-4	CSAGQGYIQYF	TGCAGCGCCGGACAGGGGTACATTCAGTACTTC
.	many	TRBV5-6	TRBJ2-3	CASSFTGPTDTQYF	TGTGCCAGCAGCTTTACAGGGCCCACAGATACGCAGTATTTT
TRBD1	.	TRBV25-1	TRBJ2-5	CASSYGTGQETQYF	TGTGCCAGCAGTTACGGGACAGGCCAAGAGACCCAGTACTTC
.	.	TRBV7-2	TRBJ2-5	CASRPQFGPETQYF	TGTGCCAGCAGGCCGCAGTTTGGGCCCGAGACCCAGTACTTC
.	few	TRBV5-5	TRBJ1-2	CASSLGRSRGYGYTF	TGTGCCAGCAGCTTGGGCCGGTCAAGGGGCTATGGCTACACCTTC
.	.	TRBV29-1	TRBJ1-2	CSALGGVGGDYGYTF	TGCAGCGCCCTCGGAGGGGTGGGAGGCGACTATGGCTACACCTTC
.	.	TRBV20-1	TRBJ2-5	CSATVGQGQETQYF	TGCAGTGCTACCGTGGGGCAGGGCCAAGAGACCCAGTACTTC
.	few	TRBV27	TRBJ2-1	CASSRLGGTRPYNEQFF	TGTGCCAGCAGTCGATTAGGGGGTACCCGCCCCTACAATGAGCAGTTCTTC
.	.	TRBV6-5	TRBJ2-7	CASSYSDSRAYEQYF	TGTGCCAGCAGTTACTCGGACAGTCGAGCCTACGAGCAGTACTTC
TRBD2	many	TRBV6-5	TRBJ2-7	CASSYISSGRYEQYF	TGTGCCAGCAGTTACATATCTAGCGGGAGATACGAGCAGTACTTC
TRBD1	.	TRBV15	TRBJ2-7	CATSREGTTGGSSYEQYF	TGTGCCACCAGCAGAGAGGGCACGACAGGGGGTAGCTCCTACGAGCAGTACTTC
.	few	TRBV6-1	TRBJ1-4	CASSPQGVTNEKLFF	TGTGCCAGCAGCCCCCAGGGAGTAACTAATGAAAAACTGTTTTTT
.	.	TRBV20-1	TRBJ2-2	CSARDERGRGTGELFF	TGCAGTGCTAGAGATGAACGGGGTAGAGGCACCGGGGAGCTGTTTTTT
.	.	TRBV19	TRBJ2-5	CASSRDRFQETQYF	TGTGCCAGTAGTAGAGACAGATTCCAAGAGACCCAGTACTTC
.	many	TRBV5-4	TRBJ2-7	CASSKPGQRVHEQYF	TGTGCCAGCAGCAAACCGGGACAAAGGGTCCACGAGCAGTACTTC
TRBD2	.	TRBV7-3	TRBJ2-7	CASSSLAGGPHEQYF	TGTGCCAGCAGCTCATTGGCGGGGGGGCCCCACGAGCAGTACTTC
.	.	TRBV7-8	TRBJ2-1	CASSSSGIIYNEQFF	TGTGCCAGCAGCTCCTCCGGGATCATATACAATGAGCAGTTCTTC
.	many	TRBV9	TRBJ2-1	CASSRGRERTYNEQFF	TGTGCCAGCAGCCGGGGGCGGGAGCGGACCTACAATGAGCAGTTCTTC
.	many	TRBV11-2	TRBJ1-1	CASSLVSLNTEAFF	TGTGCCAGCAGCTTAGTATCACTGAACACTGAAGCTTTCTTT
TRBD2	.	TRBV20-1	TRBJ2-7	CSARVAGANEQYF	TGCAGTGCTAGGGTAGCGGGAGCCAACGAGCAGTACTTC
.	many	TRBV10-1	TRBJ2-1	CASSRGSNSNEQFF	TGCGCCAGCAGCAGAGGGAGCAATTCCAATGAGCAGTTCTTC
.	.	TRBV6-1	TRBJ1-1	CASSEVPGMNTEAFF	TGTGCCAGCAGTGAAGTTCCGGGAATGAACACTGAAGCTTTCTTT
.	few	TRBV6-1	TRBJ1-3	CASSEPGAGNTIYF	TGTGCCAGCAGTGAACCCGGAGCTGGAAACACCATATATTTT
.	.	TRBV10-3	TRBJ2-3	CAISDLGSGNTDTQYF	TGTGCCATCAGTGATCTGGGTTCGGGGAACACAGATACGCAGTATTTT
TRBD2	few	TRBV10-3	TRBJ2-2	CASQLSGRAGGELFF	TGTGCCAGCCAGCTCAGCGGGAGGGCGGGCGGGGAGCTGTTTTTT
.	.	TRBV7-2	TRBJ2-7	CASSLTLVSEQYF	TGTGCCAGCAGCTTAACCCTAGTTTCCGAGCAGTACTTC
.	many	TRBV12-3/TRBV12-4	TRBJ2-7	CASSPTGNPSYEQYF	TGTGCCAGCAGTCCAACAGGGAATCCCTCCTACGAGCAGTACTTC
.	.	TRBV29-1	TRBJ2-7	CSVVPYNEQLF	TGCAGCGTTGTTCCCTACAATGAGCAGCTCTTC
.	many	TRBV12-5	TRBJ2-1	CASGPRSDEQFF	TGTGCTAGTGGTCCCCGGTCGGATGAGCAGTTCTTC
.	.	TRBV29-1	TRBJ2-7	CSVEVDRAYEQYF	TGCAGCGTGGAGGTTGACAGAGCCTACGAGCAGTACTTC
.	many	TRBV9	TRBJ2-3	CASSPQSERTDTQYF	TGTGCCAGCAGCCCCCAGAGCGAGCGCACAGATACGCAGTATTTT
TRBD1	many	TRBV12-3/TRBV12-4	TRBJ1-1	CASSPDRGREAFF	TGTGCCAGCAGCCCGGACAGGGGGAGAGAAGCTTTCTTT
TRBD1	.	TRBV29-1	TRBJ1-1	CSARQGTGTEAFF	TGCAGCGCTAGACAGGGGACGGGGACTGAAGCTTTCTTT
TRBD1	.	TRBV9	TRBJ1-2	CASSAPRDRASNYGYTF	TGTGCCAGCAGCGCCCCCCGGGACAGGGCATCTAACTATGGCTACACCTTC
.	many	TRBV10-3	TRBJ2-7	CAISQDTLEQYF	TGTGCCATCAGCCAGGACACCCTCGAGCAGTACTTC
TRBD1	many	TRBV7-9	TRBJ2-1	CASSSTGYEQFF	TGTGCCAGCAGCTCGACAGGGTACGAGCAGTTCTTC
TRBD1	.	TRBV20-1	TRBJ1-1	CSARGGQGRTEAFF	TGCAGTGCTAGAGGAGGACAGGGGCGCACTGAAGCTTTCTTT
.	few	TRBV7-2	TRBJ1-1	CASSPRTGLGTEAFF	TGTGCCAGCAGCCCCCGAACGGGGTTGGGCACTGAAGCTTTCTTT
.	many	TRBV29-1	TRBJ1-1	CSVEAQGIWAEAFF	TGCAGCGTTGAAGCGCAGGGCATTTGGGCTGAAGCTTTCTTT
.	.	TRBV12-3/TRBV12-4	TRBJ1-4	CASSLAGSEKLFF	TGTGCCAGCAGTTTAGCGGGGAGTGAAAAACTGTTTTTT
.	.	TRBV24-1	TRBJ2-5	CATRPQGQQETQYF	TGTGCCACCCGACCACAGGGACAACAAGAGACCCAGTACTTC
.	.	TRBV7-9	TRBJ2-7	CASSLGRGAPYEQYF	TGTGCCAGCAGCTTAGGGAGGGGTGCTCCCTACGAGCAGTACTTC
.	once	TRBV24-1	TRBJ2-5	CATSMLGFQETQYF	TGTGCCACCAGCATGCTAGGGTTCCAAGAGACCCAGTACTTC
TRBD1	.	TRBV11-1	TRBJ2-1	CASSPLGQGRGGEQFF	TGTGCCAGCAGCCCCCTGGGACAGGGAAGGGGAGGTGAGCAGTTCTTC
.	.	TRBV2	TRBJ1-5	CASSSFNQPQHF	TGTGCCAGCAGTAGTTTCAATCAGCCCCAGCATTTT
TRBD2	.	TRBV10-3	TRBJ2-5	CAISPLAGGETQYF	TGTGCCATCAGTCCTCTAGCGGGAGGAGAGACCCAGTACTTC